This T cell receptor (beta chain) stems from a study of blood T cell repertoires in COVID-19. The V end lost 6 bases, the J end lost 1 base, and 13 bases lay between the germline ends. This CDR3 is 15 amino acids long. Germline V CDR1 and CDR2: MNHNY, SVGAGI (reference sequence). The assay was immunoSEQ multiplex PCR, and TCRdb's table has in-frame clones only and misses some. This sample has 12,000 to 15,000 clones, with around 88% found just once. The sequence was collected from a human donor in a cohort sampled during active COVID-19. This chain links TRBV6-6 with TRBJ2-4, with D unresolved. The sequenced sample consisted of peripheral blood. The CDR3 sequence: CASSPSSQAKNIQYF. CDR3 nucleotides: TGTGCCAGCAGCCCCTCGTCCCAGGCCAAAAACATTCAGTACTTC.